The 2 T cell receptor beta chains listed next were all sequenced from one sample in a study of T cells in Graves' hyperthyroidism and ophthalmopathy. TCR beta CDR3 regions were amplified from RNA. TCR CDR3 regions were first amplified by RT-PCR with HTBI primers. TCRdb re-derived calls from the multiplex PCR reads in MiXCR, one entry per CDR3 protein. The repertoire holds some 650,000 distinct CDR3 sequences, around 15% seen once, with approximately 3.5% in the top ten. Sample: blood. The origin of the receptors is a woman aged 35 to 49 with Graves' ophthalmopathy.

This clonotype was counted many times. The chain has TRBV12-3 or TRBV12-4 and TRBJ2-5; D tentatively reads TRBD1 or TRBD2 (5 bases each). Trimming cost V 2 bases and J 3 bases, with 16 bases left between them. The CDR3 length is 16 residues. The CDR3, as DNA: TGTGCCAGCAGTTTAAACCCTACTAGAGGGGAAGAGACCCAGTACTTC. Translating gives CASSLNPTRGEETQYF.

This clonotype was found many times. The genes are TRBV20-1 and TRBJ2-7; D perhaps matches TRBD2 (6 bases). V was pared by 3 bases and J by 4 bases, with 16 bases between. The germline gives CDR1 DFQATT, CDR2 SNEGSKA (reference sequence). The CDR3 is 14 amino acids. CDR3: CSARSGTPSYEQYF. CDR3 in DNA: TGCAGTGCTAGGTCCGGGACTCCTTCGTACGAGCAGTACTTC.